The T cell receptor beta chain described here comes from a study of cytomegalovirus exposure and HLA in healthy donors. Germline assignment: CDR1 SGHRS and CDR2 YFSETQ. CDR3 length equals 14 residues. V was clipped by 3 bases and J by 5 bases; unmatched bases: 7. Whereas donors were nominally healthy upon sampling, unrecorded immune exposures were probable. Primers for the PCR totalled 60 Vbeta and 13 Jbeta. Data came from immunoSEQ multiplex PCR; TCRdb stores just in-frame clones and leaves some out. The data show tens of thousands of clones, with about 70% seen just once and 2.1% held by the top ten. This clone has a handful of counts.

This clonotype was sampled from a man under 40 in good health and CMV-seronegative. V is TRBV5-1 and J is TRBJ1-2; 7 bases fit TRBD1. The sample comprised PBMCs. The CDR3 coding sequence is TGCGCCAGCAGCTCGGGACAGACCCTTTATGGCTACACCTTC. Protein sequence: CASSSGQTLYGYTF.